This T cell receptor beta chain derives from a study of T cells in Graves' hyperthyroidism and ophthalmopathy. Amplified TCR beta CDR3 regions came from RNA transcripts. During a first-round RT-PCR of the TCR CDR3, the HTBI primer set was used. TCRdb independently ran MiXCR on the multiplex PCR reads; one entry per CDR3 protein. The table lists about half a million distinct CDR3 sequences, approximately 24% of them singletons. The CDR3 is 13 residues long. Germline values: CDR1 LGHNA, CDR2 YSLEER. In this sample, this clonotype turned up a few times. At one of its ends the junction is not consistent with the germline gene, which may arise from a read error.

The source of this sequence is a woman aged 25 to 39 with Graves' ophthalmopathy. Input material: blood. The V gene is TRBV4-3, the J gene TRBJ1-1, with no clear D. CDR3 DNA sequence: TGCGCCAGCAGCCAAGAGGGGTACACTGATGCTTTCTTT. Translating it yields CASSQEGYTDAFF.